This entry lists 11 T cell receptor beta chains sequenced from one sample in a study of Tregs in tolerant kidney transplant recipients. Generated by immunoSEQ multiplex PCR, the TCRdb table keeps only in-frame clones and is missing some. The table shows tens of thousands of clones, with more than 95% occurring only once. The sequenced sample was Tregs from blood, obtained before the transplant. The receptors come from a human donor who received a combined kidney and bone marrow transplant.

The chain carries TRBV9 and TRBJ2-5, with 8 bases fitting TRBD2. The CDR3 runs to 16 residues. V dropped 4 bases and J dropped 0; count of bases not matched to a gene: 8. Germline CDR1 SGDLS, CDR2 YYNGEE. CDR3 sequence: CASSSTSGLYQETQYF. CDR3 sequence (DNA): TGTGCCAGCAGCTCTACTAGCGGCCTTTACCAAGAGACCCAGTACTTC.

V gene TRBV7-8 combines with J gene TRBJ2-7; weak D call: TRBD1 (6 bases). Germline CDR1 and CDR2: SGHVS and FQNEAQ. Trimming removed 3 bases from V and 4 bases from J, with 13 bases in between. The CDR3 is 14 residues long. Here the CDR3 DNA reads TGTGCCAGCAGCTTTTACAGGGCGGGTTACGAGCAGTACTTC. It translates to CASSFYRAGYEQYF.

V gene TRBV6-1 combines with J gene TRBJ2-7; 7 bases are a match to TRBD2. Germline CDR1 reads MNHNS; CDR2 reads SASEGT. J gave up 3 bases and V 3 bases, and 5 bases lay outside the gene matches. The CDR3 has 14 amino acids. The CDR3 protein is CASSEREPLYEQYF. The CDR3 DNA is TGTGCCAGCAGTGAGCGGGAGCCCCTCTACGAGCAGTACTTC.

V usage is TRBV30 and J usage is TRBJ2-3; D is undetermined. Trimming removed 5 bases at V and 6 bases at J, with 9 bases between. CDR3 length: 11 amino acids. The germline CDR1 and CDR2 sequences are GTSNPN and SVGIG (reference sequence). CDR3 DNA: TGTGCCTGGTCACGCGTGGATACGCAGTATTTT. It encodes CAWSRVDTQYF.

The gene calls are TRBV5-6 and TRBJ2-1; D remains unclear. V was trimmed by 0 bases and J by 3 bases, leaving 13 bases between them. The CDR3 length is 16 residues. Germline V CDR1 and CDR2: SGHDT, YYEEEE. The CDR3 region is CASSLVPLRHYNEQFF. The CDR3 nucleotides are TGTGCCAGCAGCTTGGTCCCTCTACGACACTACAATGAGCAGTTCTTC.

The chain links TRBV15 to TRBJ2-1, with D perhaps TRBD2 (6 bases). This CDR3 is 13 amino acids long. Looked up from germline, CDR1 is LNHNV and CDR2 is YYDKDF (reference sequence). Trimming took 5 bases from V and 7 from J, leaving 12 bases between them. The CDR3 loop reads CATSWGGTNEQFF. For the CDR3, the DNA is TGTGCCACCAGCTGGGGCGGGACTAATGAGCAGTTCTTC.

For the CDR3, the DNA is TGTGCCAGCACCCCACCCGGAGATATGCGGACCCAGTACTTC. Translating it yields CASTPPGDMRTQYF. The V and J genes are TRBV28 and TRBJ2-5; no definite D call. V lost 7 bases to trimming and J lost 7 bases, with 19 bases between them. This CDR3 is 14 amino acids long. Germline CDR1 MDHEN, CDR2 SYDVKM.

The chain has TRBV10-1 and TRBJ2-2; D unresolved. V dropped 4 bases and J dropped 0 bases, with 12 bases sitting between them. Germline lookup yields CDR1 WNHNN and CDR2 SYGVQD (reference sequence). The CDR3 has 16 amino acids. CDR3 protein: CASSVIGHANTGELFF. In nucleotides, the CDR3 is TGCGCCAGCAGTGTTATCGGTCACGCGAACACCGGGGAGCTGTTTTTT.

CDR3 sequence (DNA): TGTGCCAGTAGTACAGGGGGAGGGACCCAGTACTTC. Translating gives CASSTGGGTQYF. The J gene is TRBJ2-5, the V gene TRBV19; D possibly corresponds to TRBD1 (7 bases). The length of the CDR3 is 12 residues. Germline V gives CDR1 LNHDA, CDR2 SQIVND (reference sequence). V was shortened by 4 bases and J by 7 bases, with 10 bases between the two germline ends.

The J gene is TRBJ1-5, the V gene TRBV7-9; D not certain. The germline V gene has CDR1 SEHNR and CDR2 FQNEAQ (reference sequence). V was cut by 3 bases and J by 7 bases, with 10 bases left in between. The CDR3 has 13 residues. CDR3 nucleotides: TGTGCCAGCAGCTTCCGTGGCGGACAGCCCCAGCATTTT. Protein product: CASSFRGGQPQHF.

The V and J genes are TRBV19 and TRBJ1-1; D might be TRBD1 (5 bases). Germline V gene data show CDR1 as LNHDA and CDR2 as SQIVND (reference sequence). Trimming removed 7 bases from V and 8 bases from J, with 20 bases in between. This CDR3 is built from 14 residues. CDR3 region: CASTWGRASTEAFF. The CDR3 bases are TGTGCCAGTACCTGGGGCAGGGCTAGTACCGAAGCTTTCTTT. Full variable domain (remainder filled in from reference TRBV19 and TRBJ1-1): DGGITQSPKYLFRKEGQNVTLSCEQNLNHDAMYWYRQDPGQGLRLIYYSQIVNDFQKGDIAEGYSVSREKKESFPLTVTSAQKNPTAFYLCASTWGRASTEAFFGQGTRLTVV.